What follows is one T cell receptor beta chain and its context. Authors' analysis steps: How many nucleated cells were present was estimated from reference gene primer amplification. Sequencing used immunoSEQ multiplex PCR; TCRdb keeps in-frame clones, though not all of them. V and J calls and clone size are given by that table; D and trimming were obtained from the DNA. The data contain some 170,000 clones, 70% to 90% of them singletons. The data were obtained in a study of blood T cell repertoires in COVID-19. Germline CDR1 and CDR2: SGHDT and YYEEEE. This CDR3 is built from 15 residues. V lost 1 base to trimming and J lost 1 base, with 9 bases between them.

The sequenced sample consisted of peripheral blood. The genes are TRBV5-6 and TRBJ1-5, with TRBD1 as a possible D gene (6 bases). This sequence was found in a man in his forties with acute or convalescent COVID-19. The CDR3 reads CASSLMGASNQPQHF. The CDR3 DNA reads TGTGCCAGCAGCTTGATGGGGGCAAGCAATCAGCCCCAGCATTTT.